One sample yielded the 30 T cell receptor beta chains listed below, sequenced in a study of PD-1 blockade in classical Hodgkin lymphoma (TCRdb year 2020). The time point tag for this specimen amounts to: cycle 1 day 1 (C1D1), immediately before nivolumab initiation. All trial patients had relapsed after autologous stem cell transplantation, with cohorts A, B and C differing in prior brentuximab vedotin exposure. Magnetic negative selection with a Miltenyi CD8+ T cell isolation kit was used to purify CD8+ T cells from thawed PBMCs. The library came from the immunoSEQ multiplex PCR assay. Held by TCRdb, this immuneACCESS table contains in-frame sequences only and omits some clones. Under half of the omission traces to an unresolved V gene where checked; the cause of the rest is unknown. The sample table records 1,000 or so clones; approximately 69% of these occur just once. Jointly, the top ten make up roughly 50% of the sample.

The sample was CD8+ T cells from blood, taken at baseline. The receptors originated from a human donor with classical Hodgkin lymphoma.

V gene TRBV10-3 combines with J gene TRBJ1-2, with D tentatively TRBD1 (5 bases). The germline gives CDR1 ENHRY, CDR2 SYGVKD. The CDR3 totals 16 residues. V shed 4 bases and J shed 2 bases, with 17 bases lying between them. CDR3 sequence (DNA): TGTGCCATCAGTGCTGGGACTTACCTAAGAAACTATGGCTACACCTTC. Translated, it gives CAISAGTYLRNYGYTF.

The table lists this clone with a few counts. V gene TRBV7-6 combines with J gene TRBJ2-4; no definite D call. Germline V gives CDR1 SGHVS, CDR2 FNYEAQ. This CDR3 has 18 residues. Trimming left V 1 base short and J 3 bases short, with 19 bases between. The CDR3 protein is CASSLGHTSGDGKNIQYF. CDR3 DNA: TGTGCCAGCAGCTTAGGCCACACCTCGGGCGATGGCAAAAACATTCAGTACTTC. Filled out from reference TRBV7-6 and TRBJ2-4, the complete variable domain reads GAGVSQSPRYKVTKRGQDVALRCDPISGHVSLYWYRQALGQGPEFLTYFNYEAQQDKSGLPNDRFSAERPEGSISTLTIQRTEQRDSAMYRCASSLGHTSGDGKNIQYFGAGTRLSVL.

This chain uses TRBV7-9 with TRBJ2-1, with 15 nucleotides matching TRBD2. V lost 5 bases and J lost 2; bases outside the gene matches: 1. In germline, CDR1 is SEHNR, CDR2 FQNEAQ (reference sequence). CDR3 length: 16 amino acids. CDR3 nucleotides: TGTGCCAGCAGCAGGACTAGCGGGAGGGCCTACAATGAGCAGTTCTTC. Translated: CASSRTSGRAYNEQFF.

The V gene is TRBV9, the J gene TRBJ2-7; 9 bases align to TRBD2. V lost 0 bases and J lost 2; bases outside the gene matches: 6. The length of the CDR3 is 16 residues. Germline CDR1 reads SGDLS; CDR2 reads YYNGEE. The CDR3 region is CASSVEAGLAPYEQYF. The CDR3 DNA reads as TGTGCCAGCAGCGTAGAAGCGGGACTAGCCCCCTACGAGCAGTACTTC.

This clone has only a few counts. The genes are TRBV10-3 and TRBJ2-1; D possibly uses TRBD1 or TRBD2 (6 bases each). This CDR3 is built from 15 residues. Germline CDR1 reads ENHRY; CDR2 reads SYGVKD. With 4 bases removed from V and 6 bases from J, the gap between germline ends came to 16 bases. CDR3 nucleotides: TGTGCCATCAGTGTAATCTCGAAGGGGGGCAATGAGCAGTTCTTC. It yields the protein CAISVISKGGNEQFF.

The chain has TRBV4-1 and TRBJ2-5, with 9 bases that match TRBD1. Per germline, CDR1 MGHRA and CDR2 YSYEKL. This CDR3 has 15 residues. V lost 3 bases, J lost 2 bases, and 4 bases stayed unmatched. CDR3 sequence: CASSQPGTGQETQYF. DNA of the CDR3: TGCGCCAGCAGCCAGCCCGGGACAGGGCAAGAGACCCAGTACTTC.

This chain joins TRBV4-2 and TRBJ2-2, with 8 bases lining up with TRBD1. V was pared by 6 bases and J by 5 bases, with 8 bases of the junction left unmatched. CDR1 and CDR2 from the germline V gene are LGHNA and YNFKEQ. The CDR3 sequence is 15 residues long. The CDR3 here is CASRVDRGGTGELFF. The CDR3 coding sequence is TGTGCCAGCAGGGTTGACAGGGGTGGAACCGGGGAGCTGTTTTTT.

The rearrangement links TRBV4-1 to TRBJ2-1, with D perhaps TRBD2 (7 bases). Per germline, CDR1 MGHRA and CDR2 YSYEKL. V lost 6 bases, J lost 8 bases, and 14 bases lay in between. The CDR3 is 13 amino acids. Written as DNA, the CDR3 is TGCGCCAGCAGAAGGGAGGGGGACGATGAGCAGTTCTTC. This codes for CASRREGDDEQFF.

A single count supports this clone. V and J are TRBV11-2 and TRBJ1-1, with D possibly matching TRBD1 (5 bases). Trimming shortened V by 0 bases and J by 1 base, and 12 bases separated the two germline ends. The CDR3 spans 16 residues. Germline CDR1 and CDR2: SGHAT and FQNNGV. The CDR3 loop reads CASSLDGGAKNTEAFF. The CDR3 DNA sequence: TGTGCCAGCAGCTTAGATGGAGGGGCTAAGAACACTGAAGCTTTCTTT.

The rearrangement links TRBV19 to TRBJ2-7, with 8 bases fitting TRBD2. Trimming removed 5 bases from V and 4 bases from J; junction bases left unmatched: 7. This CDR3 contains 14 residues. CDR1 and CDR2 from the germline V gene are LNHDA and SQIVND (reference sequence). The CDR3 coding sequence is TGTGCCAGTAGTCTCGTGGCTAGCGGGTACGAGCAGTACTTC. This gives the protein CASSLVASGYEQYF. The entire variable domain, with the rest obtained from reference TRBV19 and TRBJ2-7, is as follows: DGGITQSPKYLFRKEGQNVTLSCEQNLNHDAMYWYRQDPGQGLRLIYYSQIVNDFQKGDIAEGYSVSREKKESFPLTVTSAQKNPTAFYLCASSLVASGYEQYFGPGTRLTVT.

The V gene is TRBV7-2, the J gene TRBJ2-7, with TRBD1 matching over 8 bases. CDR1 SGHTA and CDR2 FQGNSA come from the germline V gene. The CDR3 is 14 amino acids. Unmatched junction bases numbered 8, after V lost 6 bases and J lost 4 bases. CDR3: CASRSGTGNYEQYF. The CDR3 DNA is TGTGCCAGCAGGTCCGGGACAGGAAATTACGAGCAGTACTTC. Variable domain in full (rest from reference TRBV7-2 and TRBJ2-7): GAGVSQSPSNKVTEKGKDVELRCDPISGHTALYWYRQSLGQGLEFLIYFQGNSAPDKSGLPSDRFSAERTGGSVSTLTIQRTQQEDSAVYLCASRSGTGNYEQYFGPGTRLTVT.

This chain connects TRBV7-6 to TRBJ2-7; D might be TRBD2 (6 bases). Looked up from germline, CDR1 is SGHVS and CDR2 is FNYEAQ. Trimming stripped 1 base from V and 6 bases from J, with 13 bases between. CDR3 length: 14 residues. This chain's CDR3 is CASSLVAGTVEQYF. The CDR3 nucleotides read TGTGCCAGCAGCTTAGTGGCGGGGACTGTCGAGCAGTACTTC.

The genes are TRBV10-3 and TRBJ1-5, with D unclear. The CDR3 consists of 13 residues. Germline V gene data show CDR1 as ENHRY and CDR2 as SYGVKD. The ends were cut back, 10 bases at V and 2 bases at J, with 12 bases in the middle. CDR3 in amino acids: CATRRFGNQPQHF. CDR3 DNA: TGTGCCACCCGCCGTTTTGGCAATCAGCCCCAGCATTTT.

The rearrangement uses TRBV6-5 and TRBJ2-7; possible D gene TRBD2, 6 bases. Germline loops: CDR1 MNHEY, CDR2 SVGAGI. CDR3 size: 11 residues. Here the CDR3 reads CASGTLYEQYF. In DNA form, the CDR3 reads TGTGCGAGTGGGACTCTATACGAGCAGTACTTC.

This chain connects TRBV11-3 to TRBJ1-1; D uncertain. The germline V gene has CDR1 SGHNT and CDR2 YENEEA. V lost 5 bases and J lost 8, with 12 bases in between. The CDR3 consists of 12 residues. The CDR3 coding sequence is TGTGCCAGCAGCGGGGAGGGTTACGAAGCTTTCTTT. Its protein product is CASSGEGYEAFF.

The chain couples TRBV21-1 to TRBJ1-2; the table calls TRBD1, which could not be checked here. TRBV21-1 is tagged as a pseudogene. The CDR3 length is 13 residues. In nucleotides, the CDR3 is TGTGCCAGCAGCAAAGCAGGGGATGATGGCTACACCTTC. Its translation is CASSKAGDDGYTF.

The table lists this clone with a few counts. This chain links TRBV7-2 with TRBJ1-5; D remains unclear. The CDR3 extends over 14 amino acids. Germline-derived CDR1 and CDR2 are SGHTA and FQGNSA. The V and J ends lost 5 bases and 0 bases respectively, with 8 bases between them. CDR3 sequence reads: CASSPGYSNQPQHF. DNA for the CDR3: TGTGCCAGCAGCCCAGGATATAGCAATCAGCCCCAGCATTTT. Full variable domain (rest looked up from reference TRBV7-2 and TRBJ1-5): GAGVSQSPSNKVTEKGKDVELRCDPISGHTALYWYRQSLGQGLEFLIYFQGNSAPDKSGLPSDRFSAERTGGSVSTLTIQRTQQEDSAVYLCASSPGYSNQPQHFGDGTRLSIL.

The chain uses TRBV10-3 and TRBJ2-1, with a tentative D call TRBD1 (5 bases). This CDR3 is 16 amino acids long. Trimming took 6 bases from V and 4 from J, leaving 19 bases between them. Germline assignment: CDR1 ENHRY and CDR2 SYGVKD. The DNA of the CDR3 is TGTGCCATCAGCCCCCACCGTACAGGCACTTACAATGAGCAGTTCTTC. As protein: CAISPHRTGTYNEQFF.

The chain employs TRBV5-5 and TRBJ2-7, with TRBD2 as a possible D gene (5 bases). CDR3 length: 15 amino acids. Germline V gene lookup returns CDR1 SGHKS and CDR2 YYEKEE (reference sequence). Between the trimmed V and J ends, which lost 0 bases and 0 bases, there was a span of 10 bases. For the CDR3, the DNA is TGTGCCAGCAGCTTGGCATTTGGGAGCTCCTACGAGCAGTACTTC. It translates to CASSLAFGSSYEQYF.

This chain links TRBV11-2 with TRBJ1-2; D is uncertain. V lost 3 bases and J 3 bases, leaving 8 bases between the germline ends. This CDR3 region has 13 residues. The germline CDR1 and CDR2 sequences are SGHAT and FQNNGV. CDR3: CASSFSADYGYTF. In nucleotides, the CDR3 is TGTGCCAGCAGCTTCTCGGCGGACTATGGCTACACCTTC.

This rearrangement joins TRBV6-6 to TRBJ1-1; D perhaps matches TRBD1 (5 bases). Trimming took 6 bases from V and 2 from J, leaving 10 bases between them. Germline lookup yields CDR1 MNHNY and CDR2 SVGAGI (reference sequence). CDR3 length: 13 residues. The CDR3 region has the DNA TGTGCCAGCAGCAGACAGCTCAACACTGAAGCTTTCTTT. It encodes CASSRQLNTEAFF.

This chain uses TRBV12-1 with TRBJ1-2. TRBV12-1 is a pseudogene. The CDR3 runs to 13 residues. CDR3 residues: CASSGGKTYGYTF. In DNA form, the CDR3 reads TGTGCCAGCAGCGGGGGAAAGACCTATGGCTACACCTTC.

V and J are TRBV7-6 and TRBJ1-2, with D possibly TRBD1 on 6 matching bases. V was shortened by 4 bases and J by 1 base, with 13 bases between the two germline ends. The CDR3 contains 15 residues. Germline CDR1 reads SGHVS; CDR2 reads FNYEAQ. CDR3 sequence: CASSSWDKNNYGYTF. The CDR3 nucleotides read TGTGCCAGCAGCTCCTGGGACAAAAATAACTATGGCTACACCTTC.

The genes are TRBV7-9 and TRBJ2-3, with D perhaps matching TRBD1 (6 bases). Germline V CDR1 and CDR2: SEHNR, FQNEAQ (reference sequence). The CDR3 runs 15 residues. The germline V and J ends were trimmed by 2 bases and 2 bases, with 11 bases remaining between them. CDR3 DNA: TGTGCCAGCAGCTTACGGCAGGGGTACACAGATACGCAGTATTTT. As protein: CASSLRQGYTDTQYF.

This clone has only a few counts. The CDR3 is CASSLAGGAENEQFF. The DNA of the CDR3 is TGTGCCAGCAGCTTGGCCGGGGGGGCCGAGAATGAGCAGTTCTTC. This rearrangement joins TRBV5-6 to TRBJ2-1; 8 nucleotides agree with TRBD2. Germline loops: CDR1 SGHDT, CDR2 YYEEEE. This CDR3 has 15 residues. V dropped 0 bases and J dropped 7; count of bases not matched to a gene: 6.

The CDR3 sequence: CASSPGSAHEQYF. The CDR3 DNA reads TGTGCCAGCTCCCCGGGAAGTGCTCACGAGCAGTACTTC. J is TRBJ2-7 and V is TRBV27; maybe TRBD2 (5 bases). V was clipped by 8 bases and J by 5 bases, with 16 bases between them. Germline CDR1 is MNHEY and CDR2 is SMNVEV (reference sequence). The CDR3 extends over 13 amino acids.

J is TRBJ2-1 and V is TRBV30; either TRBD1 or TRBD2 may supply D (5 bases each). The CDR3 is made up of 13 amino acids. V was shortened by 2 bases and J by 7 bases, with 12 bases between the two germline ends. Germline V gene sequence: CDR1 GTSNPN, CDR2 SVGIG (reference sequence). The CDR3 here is CAWSRDVANEQFF. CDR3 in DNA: TGTGCCTGGAGTCGGGACGTTGCGAATGAGCAGTTCTTC. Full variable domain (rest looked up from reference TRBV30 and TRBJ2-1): SQTIHQWPATLVQPVGSPLSLECTVEGTSNPNLYWYRQAAGRGLQLLFYSVGIGQISSEVPQNLSASRPQDRQFILSSKKLLLSDSGFYLCAWSRDVANEQFFGPGTRLTVL.

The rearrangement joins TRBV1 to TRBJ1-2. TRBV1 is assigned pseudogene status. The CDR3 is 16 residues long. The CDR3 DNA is TGCACCAGCAGGCTGATCAGTGTGCGAAAGACCTATGGCTACACCTTC. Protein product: CTSRLISVRKTYGYTF.

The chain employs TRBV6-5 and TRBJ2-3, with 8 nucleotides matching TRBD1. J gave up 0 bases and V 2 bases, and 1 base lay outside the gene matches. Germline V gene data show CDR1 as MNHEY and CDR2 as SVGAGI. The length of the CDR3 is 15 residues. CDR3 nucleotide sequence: TGTGCCAGCAGTTACCGGGACAGGAGCACAGATACGCAGTATTTT. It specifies CASSYRDRSTDTQYF.

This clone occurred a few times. The CDR3 protein is CASSPTGTTGEKLFF. CDR3 nucleotides: TGTGCCAGCAGCCCAACCGGGACTACAGGTGAAAAACTGTTTTTT. This chain joins TRBV11-2 and TRBJ1-4, with TRBD1 as a possible D gene (5 bases). The CDR3 consists of 15 residues. Germline loops: CDR1 SGHAT, CDR2 FQNNGV. V lost 5 bases and J 7 bases, leaving 17 bases between the germline ends.